The 2 T cell receptor beta chains listed next were all sequenced from one sample in a study of blood T cell repertoires in COVID-19. Assay used: immunoSEQ multiplex PCR; TCRdb lists only in-frame clones, some missing. The sample consists of about 210,000 clones, more than 70% of them appearing once. The specimen sequenced was PBMCs or T cells enriched from blood (not recorded which). The receptors were sampled from a woman aged 40 to 50 with acute COVID-19.

This chain links TRBV6-1 with TRBJ1-1, with D maybe TRBD1 (6 bases). The germline gives CDR1 MNHNS, CDR2 SASEGT. The CDR3 sequence is 16 residues long. The V end was cut by 1 base, the J end by 4 bases, with 16 bases between. The CDR3 DNA reads as TGTGCCAGCAGTGAAGTCGGCAGCTTAGGGGGCACTGAAGCTTTCTTT. Translation: CASSEVGSLGGTEAFF.

The rearrangement uses TRBV5-1 and TRBJ2-1; 8 bases map to TRBD2. The germline CDR1 and CDR2 sequences are SGHRS and YFSETQ. J was trimmed by 4 bases and V by 4 bases; bases with no gene match: 10. The CDR3 loop spans 16 amino acids. Here the CDR3 DNA reads TGCGCCAGCAGCCCGGGTGGAGTAGCGGGGTACAATGAGCAGTTCTTC. Translating it yields CASSPGGVAGYNEQFF.